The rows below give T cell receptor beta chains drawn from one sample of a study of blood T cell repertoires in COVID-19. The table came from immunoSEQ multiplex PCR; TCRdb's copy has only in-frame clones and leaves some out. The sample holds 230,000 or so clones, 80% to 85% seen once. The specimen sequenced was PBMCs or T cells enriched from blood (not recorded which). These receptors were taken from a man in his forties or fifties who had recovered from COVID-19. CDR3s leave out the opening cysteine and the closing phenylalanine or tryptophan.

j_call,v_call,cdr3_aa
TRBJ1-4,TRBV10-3,AISDSPGPPEGKLF
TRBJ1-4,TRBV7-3,ASSPNPQGATNEKLF
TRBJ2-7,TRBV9,ASSVEVAGSYEQY
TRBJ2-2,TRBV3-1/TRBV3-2,ASSQEVGTTLAGELF
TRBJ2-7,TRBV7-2,ASSLGLAGVGEQY
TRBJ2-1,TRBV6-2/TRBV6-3,ASSQTSLYNEQF
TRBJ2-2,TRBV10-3,AIRDEGGQNTGELF
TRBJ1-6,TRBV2,ASSPRWEISSPLH
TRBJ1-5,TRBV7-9,ASSPGTGNQPQH
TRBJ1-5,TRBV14,ASSQIKTGGNQPQH
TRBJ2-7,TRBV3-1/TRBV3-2,ASSPSGGNHYEQY
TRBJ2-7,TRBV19,ASSIMGGGQGHEQY
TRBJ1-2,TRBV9,ASSLRTGATYGYT
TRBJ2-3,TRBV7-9,ASSHKAGAGDTQY
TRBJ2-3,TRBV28,ASEETGGRGEAQY
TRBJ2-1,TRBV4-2,ASSQYERDHQGNEQF
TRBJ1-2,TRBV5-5,ASSLGTGVNYGYT
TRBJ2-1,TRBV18,ASSPPVGVASYNEQF
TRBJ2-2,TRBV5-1,ASSLGPAEQSTGELF
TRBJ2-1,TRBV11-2,ASSTRLKTGSYNEQF
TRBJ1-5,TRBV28,ASSHGPALPQH
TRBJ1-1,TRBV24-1,ATSDLPWQGGAF
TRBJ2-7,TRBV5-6,ASSPTGGYYEQY
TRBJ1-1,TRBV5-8,ASDIREGAEAF
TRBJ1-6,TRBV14,ASSQGQGGESSRSPLH
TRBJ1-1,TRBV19,ASSSLPGHQNTEAF
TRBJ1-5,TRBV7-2,ASSLATVGQRGAYRNQPQH
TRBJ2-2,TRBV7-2,ASSLRRGGRGELF
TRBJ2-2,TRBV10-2,ASSEWGQGAPGELF
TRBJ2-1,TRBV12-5,ASGLGQGYMDEQF
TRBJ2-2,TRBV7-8,ASSSGLPGELF
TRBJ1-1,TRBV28,ASRVGTGYEAF
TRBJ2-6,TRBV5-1,ASSQAPGLTGANVLT
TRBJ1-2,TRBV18,ASSPLFAGAAYGYT
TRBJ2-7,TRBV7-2,ASSLEFGTGGYEQY
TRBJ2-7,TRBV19,ASSIGGTSGDSYEQY
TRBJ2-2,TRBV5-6,ASSLVGRGAGELF
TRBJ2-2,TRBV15,ATRTYRAGELF
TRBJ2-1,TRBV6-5,ASWRGASNEQF
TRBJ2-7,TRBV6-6,ASSHPGQQRGYEQY
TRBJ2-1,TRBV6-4,ASSLLAGVGEQF
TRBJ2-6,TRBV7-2,ASTPDRTRANVLT
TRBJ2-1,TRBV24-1,ATSDPSGAGAYNEQF
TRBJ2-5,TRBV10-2,ASKATGDQETQY
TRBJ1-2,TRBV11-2,ASSLGPPTGLANYGYT
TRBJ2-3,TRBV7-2,ASSPSGTSTDTQY
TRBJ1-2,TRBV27,ASSFGANYGYT
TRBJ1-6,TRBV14,ASSRQGRAPLH
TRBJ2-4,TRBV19,ASSPSRKNIQY
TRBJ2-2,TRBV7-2,ASSLRGGSGVGELF